This TCR beta chain came from a study of blood T cell repertoires in COVID-19. About the study: Acute and convalescent COVID-19 specimens originated in the United States, Italy and Spain.

The germline CDR1 and CDR2 sequences are SGHRS and YFSETQ. The CDR3 contains 14 residues. V gave up 4 bases and J gave up 5 bases; unmatched junction bases: 7. As originally analysed: By means of reference gene primer amplification, nucleated cell counts were estimated. Data came from immunoSEQ multiplex PCR; TCRdb stores just in-frame clones and leaves some out. V and J calls and clone size are those listed in that table; D and trimming were worked out from the DNA. The sample holds a few hundred thousand clones, more than 75% seen once. This clone appeared a single time. Participants spanned ages 18 to 89 years and resided in 20 to 30 US areas. Assignments of participants to cohorts depended upon their own reported clinical history.

Material for sequencing was PBMCs or T cells enriched from blood (not recorded which). This chain links TRBV5-1 with TRBJ1-1; 8 nucleotides line up with TRBD1. The sequence derives from a middle-aged woman who had recovered from COVID-19. The CDR3 reads CASSPTGAITEAFF. CDR3 bases: TGCGCCAGCAGCCCGACAGGGGCAATTACTGAAGCTTTCTTT.